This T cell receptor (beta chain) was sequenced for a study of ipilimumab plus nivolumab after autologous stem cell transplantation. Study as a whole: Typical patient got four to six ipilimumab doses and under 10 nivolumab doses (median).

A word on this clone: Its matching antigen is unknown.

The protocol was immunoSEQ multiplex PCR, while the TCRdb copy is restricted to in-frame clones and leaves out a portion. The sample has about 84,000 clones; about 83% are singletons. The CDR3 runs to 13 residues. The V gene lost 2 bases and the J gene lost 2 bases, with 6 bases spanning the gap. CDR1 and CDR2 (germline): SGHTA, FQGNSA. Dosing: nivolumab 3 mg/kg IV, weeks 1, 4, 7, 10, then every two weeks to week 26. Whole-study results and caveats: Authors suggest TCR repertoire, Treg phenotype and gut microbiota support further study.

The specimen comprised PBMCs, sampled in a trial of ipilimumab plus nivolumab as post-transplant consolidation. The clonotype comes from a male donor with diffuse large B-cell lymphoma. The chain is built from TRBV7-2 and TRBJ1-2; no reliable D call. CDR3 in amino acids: CASSLQLNYGYTF. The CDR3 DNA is TGTGCCAGCAGCTTACAACTAAACTATGGCTACACCTTC.